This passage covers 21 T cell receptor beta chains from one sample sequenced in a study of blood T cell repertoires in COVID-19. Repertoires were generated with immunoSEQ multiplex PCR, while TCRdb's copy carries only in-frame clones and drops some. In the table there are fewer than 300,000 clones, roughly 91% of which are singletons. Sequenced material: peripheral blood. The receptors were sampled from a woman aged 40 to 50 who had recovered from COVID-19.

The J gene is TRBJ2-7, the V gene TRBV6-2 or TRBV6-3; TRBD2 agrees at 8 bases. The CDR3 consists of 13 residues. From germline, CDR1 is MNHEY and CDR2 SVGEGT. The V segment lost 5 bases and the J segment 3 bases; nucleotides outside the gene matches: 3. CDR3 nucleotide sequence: TGTGCCAGCAGTCCCAGCGGGAGCTACGAGCAGTACGTC. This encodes CASSPSGSYEQYV.

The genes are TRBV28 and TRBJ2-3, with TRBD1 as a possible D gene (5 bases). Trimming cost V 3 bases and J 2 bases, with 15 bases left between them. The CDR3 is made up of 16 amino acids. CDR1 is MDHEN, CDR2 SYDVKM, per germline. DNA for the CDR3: TGTGCCAGCAGTTTGCCCCCGGGCAGGGCCACAGATACGCAGTATTTT. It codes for CASSLPPGRATDTQYF.

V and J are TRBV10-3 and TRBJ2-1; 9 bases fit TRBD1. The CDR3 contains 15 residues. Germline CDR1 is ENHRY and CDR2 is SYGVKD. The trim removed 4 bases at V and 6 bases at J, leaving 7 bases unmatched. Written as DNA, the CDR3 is TGTGCCATCAGTGCCGGACAGGGGCCAGGCAATGAGCAGTTCTTC. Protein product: CAISAGQGPGNEQFF.

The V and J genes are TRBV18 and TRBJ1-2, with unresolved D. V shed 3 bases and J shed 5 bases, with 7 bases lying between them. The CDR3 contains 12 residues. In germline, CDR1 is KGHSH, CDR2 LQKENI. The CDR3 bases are TGTGCCAGCTCACCCCTCGTATATGGCTACACCTTC. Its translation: CASSPLVYGYTF.

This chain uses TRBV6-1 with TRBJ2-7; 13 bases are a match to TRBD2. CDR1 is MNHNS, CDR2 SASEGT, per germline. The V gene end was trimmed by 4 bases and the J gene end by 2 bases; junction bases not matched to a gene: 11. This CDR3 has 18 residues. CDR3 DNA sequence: TGTGCCAGCAGTGGACTAGCGGGAGGACCAGTCCGGGCCTACGAGCAGTACTTC. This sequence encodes CASSGLAGGPVRAYEQYF.

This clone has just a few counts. The CDR3 bases are TGTGCCAGCTCACTACGGCCTTGGAGTGATGAAAAACTGTTTTTT. Translated, it gives CASSLRPWSDEKLFF. The rearrangement links TRBV18 to TRBJ1-4; D not resolved. CDR3 size: 15 residues. Germline V gene sequence: CDR1 KGHSH, CDR2 LQKENI. The V and J ends lost 4 bases and 6 bases respectively, with 15 bases between them.

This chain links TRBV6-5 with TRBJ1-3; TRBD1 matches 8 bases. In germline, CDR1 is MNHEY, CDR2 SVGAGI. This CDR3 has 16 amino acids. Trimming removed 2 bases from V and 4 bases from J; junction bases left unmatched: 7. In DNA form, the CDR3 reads TGTGCCAGCAGTTACGCAGGGGGCGCGGGGGGAAACACCATATATTTT. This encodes CASSYAGGAGGNTIYF.

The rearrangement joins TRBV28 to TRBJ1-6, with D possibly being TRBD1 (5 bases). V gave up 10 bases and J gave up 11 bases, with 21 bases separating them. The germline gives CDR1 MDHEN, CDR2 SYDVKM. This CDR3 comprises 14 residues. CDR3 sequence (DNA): TGTGCCATCAGGCTTGGGGCAGTCGGAGCACCCCTCCACTTT. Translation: CAIRLGAVGAPLHF.

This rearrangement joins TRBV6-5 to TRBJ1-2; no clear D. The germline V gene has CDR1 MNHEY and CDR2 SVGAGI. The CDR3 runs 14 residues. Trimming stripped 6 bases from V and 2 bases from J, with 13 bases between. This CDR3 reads CASSPGIENYGYTF. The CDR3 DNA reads TGTGCCAGCAGCCCCGGGATTGAAAACTATGGCTACACCTTC.

CDR3 in amino acids: CASTTVGQPQHF. In DNA form, the CDR3 reads TGTGCCAGTACGACAGTGGGTCAGCCCCAGCATTTT. The chain uses TRBV19 and TRBJ1-5; tentative D call: TRBD1 (5 bases). In germline, CDR1 is LNHDA, CDR2 SQIVND (reference sequence). The CDR3 extends over 12 amino acids. The V end lost 7 bases, the J end lost 6 bases, and 10 bases lay between the germline ends.

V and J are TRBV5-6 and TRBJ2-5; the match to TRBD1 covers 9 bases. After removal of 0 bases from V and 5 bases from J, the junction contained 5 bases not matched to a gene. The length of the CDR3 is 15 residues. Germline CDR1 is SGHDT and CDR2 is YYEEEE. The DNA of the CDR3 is TGTGCCAGCAGCTTGGTGGGACAGGGCCGTGAGACCCAGTACTTC. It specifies CASSLVGQGRETQYF.

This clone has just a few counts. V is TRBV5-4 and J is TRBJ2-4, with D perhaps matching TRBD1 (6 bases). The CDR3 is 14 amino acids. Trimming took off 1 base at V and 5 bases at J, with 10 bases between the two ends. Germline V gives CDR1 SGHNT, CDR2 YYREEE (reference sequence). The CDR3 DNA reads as TGTGCCAGCAGCTTGAAGGGGGTCCAAAACATTCAGTACTTC. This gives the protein CASSLKGVQNIQYF.

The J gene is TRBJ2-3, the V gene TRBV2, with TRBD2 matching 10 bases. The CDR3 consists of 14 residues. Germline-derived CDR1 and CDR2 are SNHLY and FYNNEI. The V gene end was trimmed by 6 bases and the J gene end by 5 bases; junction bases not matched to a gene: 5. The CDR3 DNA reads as TGTGCCAGCAGACCCGGGACTAGCGTAGATACGCAGTATTTT. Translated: CASRPGTSVDTQYF.

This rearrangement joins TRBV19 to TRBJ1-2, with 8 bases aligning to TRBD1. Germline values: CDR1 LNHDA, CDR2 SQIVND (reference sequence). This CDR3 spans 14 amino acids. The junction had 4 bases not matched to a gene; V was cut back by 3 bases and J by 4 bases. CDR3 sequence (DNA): TGTGCCAGTAGTATGGGTGACAGGGGCTATGGCTACACCTTC. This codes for CASSMGDRGYGYTF.

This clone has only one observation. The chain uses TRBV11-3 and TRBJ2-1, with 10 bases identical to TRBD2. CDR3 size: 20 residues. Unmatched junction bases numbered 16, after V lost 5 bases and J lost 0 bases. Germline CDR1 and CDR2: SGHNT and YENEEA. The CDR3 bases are TGTGCCAGCAGCCCCGGGTATCAAGCGGGAGGGAAGAGCTCCTACAATGAGCAGTTCTTC. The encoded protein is CASSPGYQAGGKSSYNEQFF.

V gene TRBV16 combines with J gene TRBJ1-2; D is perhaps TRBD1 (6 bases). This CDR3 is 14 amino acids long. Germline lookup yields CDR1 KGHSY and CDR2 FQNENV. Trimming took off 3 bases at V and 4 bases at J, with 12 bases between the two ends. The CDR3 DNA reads TGTGCCAGCAGCCAGGGGGCCCCCGGCTATGGCTACACCTTC. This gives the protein CASSQGAPGYGYTF. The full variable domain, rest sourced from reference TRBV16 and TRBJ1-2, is GEEVAQTPKHLVRGEGQKAKLYCAPIKGHSYVFWYQQVLKNEFKFLISFQNENVFDETGMPKERFSAKCLPNSPCSLEIQATKLEDSAVYFCASSQGAPGYGYTFGSGTRLTVV.

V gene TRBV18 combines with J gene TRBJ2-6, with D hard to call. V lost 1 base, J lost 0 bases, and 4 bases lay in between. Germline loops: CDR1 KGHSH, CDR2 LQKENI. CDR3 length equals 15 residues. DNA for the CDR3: TGTGCCAGCTCACCACAGCACTCTGGGGCCAACGTCCTGACTTTC. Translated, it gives CASSPQHSGANVLTF.

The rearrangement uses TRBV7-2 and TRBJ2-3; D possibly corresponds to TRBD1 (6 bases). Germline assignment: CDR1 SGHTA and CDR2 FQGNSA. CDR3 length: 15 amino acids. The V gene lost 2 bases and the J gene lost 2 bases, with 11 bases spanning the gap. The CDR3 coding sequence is TGTGCCAGCAGCTTATTCGGACAGCACACAGATACGCAGTATTTT. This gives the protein CASSLFGQHTDTQYF.

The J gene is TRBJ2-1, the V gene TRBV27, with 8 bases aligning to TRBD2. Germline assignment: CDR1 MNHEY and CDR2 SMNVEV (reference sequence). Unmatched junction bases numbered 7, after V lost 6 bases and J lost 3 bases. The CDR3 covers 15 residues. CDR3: CASRTGLVGYNEQFF. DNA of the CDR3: TGTGCCAGCAGGACGGGACTAGTCGGCTACAATGAGCAGTTCTTC.

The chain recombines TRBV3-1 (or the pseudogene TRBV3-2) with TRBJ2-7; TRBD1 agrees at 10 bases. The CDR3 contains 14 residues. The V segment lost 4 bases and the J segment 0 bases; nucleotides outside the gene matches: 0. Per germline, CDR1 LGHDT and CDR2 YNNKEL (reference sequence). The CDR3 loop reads CASSRTGGSYEQYF. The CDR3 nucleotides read TGTGCCAGCAGCCGGACAGGGGGCTCCTACGAGCAGTACTTC.

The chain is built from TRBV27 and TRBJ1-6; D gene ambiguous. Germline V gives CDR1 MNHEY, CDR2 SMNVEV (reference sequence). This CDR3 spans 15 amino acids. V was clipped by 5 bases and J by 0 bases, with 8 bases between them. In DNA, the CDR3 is TGTGCCAGCAGTCCCCGGAGCTCCTATAATTCACCCCTCCACTTT. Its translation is CASSPRSSYNSPLHF.